The 31 T cell receptor beta chains below all came from one sample that was sequenced in a study of T cell responses to AZD1222 COVID-19 vaccine. Repertoires were generated with immunoSEQ multiplex PCR, while TCRdb's copy carries only in-frame clones and drops some. Of 70,000 to 95,000 clones listed, 80% to 90% are singletons. The source was peripheral blood, collected 28 days after the second AZD1222 dose. The receptors here all came from an adult who received the AZD1222 COVID-19 vaccine.

CDR3 in DNA: TGTGCCAGCAGCTTCGGGACAGCCCCTCTAGCTAATGAAAAACTGTTTTTT. The encoded protein is CASSFGTAPLANEKLFF. V and J are TRBV13 and TRBJ1-4; 7 nucleotides line up with TRBD1. CDR3 length equals 17 residues. V was clipped by 3 bases and J by 3 bases; unmatched bases: 10. Germline CDR1 reads PRHDT; CDR2 reads FYEKMQ (reference sequence).

The count of this clone is one. The chain employs TRBV9 and TRBJ1-6; D ambiguous. The CDR3 extends over 15 amino acids. V lost 0 bases and J lost 6, with 10 bases in between. CDR1 is SGDLS, CDR2 YYNGEE, per germline. CDR3 sequence reads: CASSVEGSPNSPLHF. DNA for the CDR3: TGTGCCAGCAGCGTAGAGGGCAGCCCTAATTCACCCCTCCACTTT.

The rearrangement links TRBV12-3 or TRBV12-4 to TRBJ2-4; D might be TRBD2 (5 bases). Trimming took 7 bases from V and 7 from J, leaving 14 bases between them. CDR3 length equals 13 residues. The DNA of the CDR3 is TGTGCCAGCAATCCCGGGGTCGGGAACATTCAGTACTTC. It specifies CASNPGVGNIQYF.

The chain links TRBV3-1 (or the pseudogene TRBV3-2) to TRBJ2-7, with 9 bases that match TRBD2. Looked up from germline, CDR1 is LGHDT and CDR2 is YNNKEL (reference sequence). The ends lost 1 base at V and 3 bases at J; junction bases unmatched: 4. The CDR3 runs 15 residues. CDR3 loop: CASSQGLAEDYEQYF. The CDR3 DNA sequence: TGTGCCAGCAGCCAAGGACTAGCGGAAGACTACGAGCAGTACTTC.

The chain couples TRBV7-2 to TRBJ2-7, with D unclear. V lost 1 base and J lost 4, with 14 bases in between. Germline loops: CDR1 SGHTA, CDR2 FQGNSA. The CDR3 has 15 residues. The DNA of the CDR3 is TGTGCCAGCAGCTTAGATTGGTTTATGCAATACGAGCAGTACTTC. Amino acid sequence: CASSLDWFMQYEQYF.

The gene calls are TRBV19 and TRBJ2-2, with TRBD2 as a possible D gene (5 bases). CDR3 size: 18 residues. Germline CDR1 LNHDA, CDR2 SQIVND (reference sequence). The V end lost 0 bases, the J end lost 0 bases, and 14 bases lay between the germline ends. The CDR3 DNA reads TGTGCCAGTAGTATAGACCCGGGGAGCATCGCGAACACCGGGGAGCTGTTTTTT. Protein product: CASSIDPGSIANTGELFF.

A single count supports this clone. The rearrangement uses TRBV28 and TRBJ1-2; TRBD1 agrees at 7 bases. The germline V gene has CDR1 MDHEN and CDR2 SYDVKM. The ends lost 8 bases at V and 2 bases at J; junction bases unmatched: 11. The CDR3 is made up of 15 amino acids. The CDR3 DNA follows: TGTGCCAGCTCGCCGGGACAGCGAACAAACTATGGCTACACCTTC. It yields the protein CASSPGQRTNYGYTF.

The chain links TRBV7-9 to TRBJ2-7; the match to TRBD1 covers 10 bases. Germline trimming cut 2 bases from V and 3 bases from J; bases unmatched to any gene: 10. Germline values: CDR1 SEHNR, CDR2 FQNEAQ (reference sequence). The CDR3 has 17 residues. The CDR3 spells CASSLRGPGTGVYEQYF. For the CDR3, the DNA is TGTGCCAGCAGCTTACGGGGACCCGGGACAGGGGTCTACGAGCAGTACTTC.

The chain employs TRBV5-4 and TRBJ2-5, with 8 positions matching TRBD1. Trimming took 1 base from V and 3 from J; bases not matched to a gene: 2. Germline CDR1 reads SGHNT; CDR2 reads YYREEE (reference sequence). CDR3 length equals 14 residues. CDR3: CASSLQGAEETQYF. The CDR3 DNA reads TGTGCCAGCAGCTTGCAGGGGGCCGAAGAGACCCAGTACTTC.

This sequence joins TRBV7-2 and TRBJ1-5, with 10 bases aligning to TRBD1. The CDR3 covers 16 residues. After removal of 3 bases from V and 6 bases from J, the junction contained 8 bases not matched to a gene. Germline values: CDR1 SGHTA, CDR2 FQGNSA. The CDR3 region is CASSFGTGVGGQPQHF. The DNA for the CDR3 is TGTGCCAGCAGCTTCGGGACAGGGGTTGGTGGTCAGCCCCAGCATTTT.

J is TRBJ2-3 and V is TRBV6-4; TRBD1 or TRBD2 may be the D gene (5 bases each). The CDR3 is 16 amino acids. Looked up from germline, CDR1 is MRHNA and CDR2 is SNTAGT. V was clipped by 2 bases and J by 2 bases, with 14 bases between them. The CDR3 reads CASSDGDGSNTDTQYF. The DNA for the CDR3 is TGTGCCAGCAGTGACGGGGACGGGTCGAACACAGATACGCAGTATTTT.

This chain links TRBV4-1 with TRBJ2-5, with D possibly matching TRBD2 (6 bases). The CDR3 covers 16 residues. Germline V gives CDR1 MGHRA, CDR2 YSYEKL. V lost 0 bases to trimming and J lost 5 bases, with 16 bases between them. The CDR3 reads CASSQEESAGRETQYF. In DNA, the CDR3 is TGCGCCAGCAGCCAAGAGGAGTCGGCGGGACGCGAGACCCAGTACTTC.

This clone occurred once. V and J are TRBV2 and TRBJ2-5; D possibly corresponds to TRBD1 (6 bases). The CDR3 is 13 amino acids. CDR1 and CDR2 from the germline V gene are SNHLY and FYNNEI. V was pared by 11 bases and J by 7 bases, with 20 bases between. The CDR3 protein is CAGSIDRSGTQYF. CDR3 bases: TGTGCCGGGTCGATAGACAGGTCTGGGACCCAGTACTTC.

J is TRBJ2-7 and V is TRBV27; 10 bases map to TRBD2. This CDR3 has 16 residues. Germline V CDR1 and CDR2: MNHEY, SMNVEV (reference sequence). V shed 5 bases and J 4 bases; nucleotides not matched to a gene: 11. The CDR3 bases are TGTGCCAGCAGTCCTGCACCGGGACTAGCGCTTTACGAGCAGTACTTC. Translated: CASSPAPGLALYEQYF.

The CDR3 region is CASSQLAGTGELFF. The CDR3 bases are TGTGCCAGCAGCCAACTAGCGGGGACCGGGGAGCTGTTTTTT. The chain has TRBV14 and TRBJ2-2; 9 positions match TRBD2. This CDR3 has 14 amino acids. Per the germline V gene, CDR1 is SGHDN and CDR2 is FVKESK. V lost 2 bases, J lost 5 bases, and 0 bases stayed unmatched. The variable domain in full, completed from reference TRBV14 and TRBJ2-2, reads EAGVTQFPSHSVIEKGQTVTLRCDPISGHDNLYWYRRVMGKEIKFLLHFVKESKQDESGMPNNRFLAERTGGTYSTLKVQPAELEDSGVYFCASSQLAGTGELFFGEGSRLTVL.

Details on this clone: Within the sample, other DNA sequences also encode this same CDR3. The rearrangement joins TRBV5-1 to TRBJ1-4; 8 bases fit TRBD1. V trimming: 0 bases; J trimming: 8 bases; junction bases outside the gene matches: 3. This CDR3 is built from 14 residues. Germline CDR1 SGHRS, CDR2 YFSETQ. The CDR3: CASSLAGGDEKLFF. The CDR3 bases are TGCGCCAGCAGCTTGGCAGGGGGCGACGAAAAACTGTTTTTT.

The chain links TRBV5-1 to TRBJ2-1; unclear D gene. The CDR3 is made up of 17 amino acids. The V gene's germline CDR1 is SGHRS and CDR2 YFSETQ. Trimming cost V 4 bases and J 0 bases, with 17 bases left between them. The CDR3 DNA sequence: TGCGCCAGCAGCCCCGGAGTAGGCTCGAGCTCCTACAATGAGCAGTTCTTC. Translating gives CASSPGVGSSSYNEQFF.

The V and J genes are TRBV28 and TRBJ2-7, with no clear D. CDR3 length equals 16 residues. The germline CDR1 and CDR2 sequences are MDHEN and SYDVKM. Trimming took off 3 bases at V and 2 bases at J, with 17 bases between the two ends. DNA of the CDR3: TGTGCCAGCAGTTTCTTTGCAACCTCGAGGCCCTACGAGCAGTACTTC. As protein: CASSFFATSRPYEQYF.

The V and J genes are TRBV5-4 and TRBJ2-7; 8 bases line up with TRBD1. In germline, CDR1 is SGHNT, CDR2 YYREEE (reference sequence). Trimming cost V 5 bases and J 2 bases; bases outside gene matches: 9. CDR3 size: 15 residues. The CDR3 nucleotides read TGTGCCAGCAGACCGGACAGGGCTCCTACCTACGAGCAGTACTTC. It specifies CASRPDRAPTYEQYF.

The chain couples TRBV18 to TRBJ2-2; D remains ambiguous. Germline CDR1 is KGHSH and CDR2 is LQKENI. The CDR3 is 17 residues long. Between the trimmed V and J ends, which lost 1 base and 0 bases, there was a span of 12 bases. CDR3 in amino acids: CASSPRSTLTNTGELFF. The DNA of the CDR3 is TGTGCCAGCTCACCACGGTCGACTTTAACGAACACCGGGGAGCTGTTTTTT.

The chain has TRBV6-5 and TRBJ1-1; 7 bases are a match to TRBD1. V dropped 6 bases and J dropped 4; count of bases not matched to a gene: 8. There are 14 residues in the CDR3. Germline V CDR1 and CDR2: MNHEY, SVGAGI. The CDR3 is CASSYRGRGTEAFF. DNA for the CDR3: TGTGCCAGCAGCTACAGGGGTAGGGGCACTGAAGCTTTCTTT.

The sample holds a few counts of this clone. The chain is built from TRBV4-1 and TRBJ2-1, with TRBD2 matching 13 bases. This CDR3 is 17 amino acids long. Germline V gene data show CDR1 as MGHRA and CDR2 as YSYEKL. The ends lost 4 bases at V and 2 bases at J; junction bases unmatched: 5. The CDR3 region is CASSRGGLAGTYNEQFF. The CDR3 DNA reads TGCGCCAGCAGCCGAGGGGGACTAGCGGGAACCTACAATGAGCAGTTCTTC.

V is TRBV2 and J is TRBJ2-3, with no clear D. Germline lookup yields CDR1 SNHLY and CDR2 FYNNEI. The CDR3 loop spans 12 amino acids. V lost 3 bases and J 2 bases, leaving 3 bases between the germline ends. CDR3 DNA sequence: TGTGCCAGCAGTGATAACACAGATACGCAGTATTTT. It translates to CASSDNTDTQYF.

The chain links TRBV5-6 to TRBJ1-6, with TRBD1 matching 10 bases. This CDR3 contains 17 residues. Germline values: CDR1 SGHDT, CDR2 YYEEEE. Unmatched junction bases numbered 7, after V lost 0 bases and J lost 7 bases. The DNA for the CDR3 is TGTGCCAGCAGCTTGGATTCCAGGACAGGGGGAAATTCACCCCTCCACTTT. Protein: CASSLDSRTGGNSPLHF.

This sequence joins TRBV15 and TRBJ1-5; TRBD1 is a possible D gene (5 bases). The length of the CDR3 is 16 residues. Germline-derived CDR1 and CDR2 are LNHNV and YYDKDF (reference sequence). Trimming left V 0 bases short and J 5 bases short, with 14 bases between. The CDR3 DNA reads as TGTGCCACCAGCAGAGATACCACAGGAGGGCATCAGCCCCAGCATTTT. Its protein is CATSRDTTGGHQPQHF. Full variable domain (remainder filled in from reference TRBV15 and TRBJ1-5): DAMVIQNPRYQVTQFGKPVTLSCSQTLNHNVMYWYQQKSSQAPKLLFHYYDKDFNNEADTPDNFQSRRPNTSFCFLDIRSPGLGDTAMYLCATSRDTTGGHQPQHFGDGTRLSIL.

V gene TRBV15 combines with J gene TRBJ1-4; weak D call: TRBD1 (6 bases). V was cut by 0 bases and J by 0 bases, with 8 bases left in between. This CDR3 spans 16 amino acids. Germline loops: CDR1 LNHNV, CDR2 YYDKDF (reference sequence). This CDR3 is CATSRDKGATNEKLFF. CDR3 bases: TGTGCCACCAGCAGAGATAAGGGGGCAACTAATGAAAAACTGTTTTTT.

This rearrangement joins TRBV19 to TRBJ1-5; D not resolved. The germline V and J ends were trimmed by 3 bases and 9 bases, with 15 bases remaining between them. The CDR3 consists of 14 residues. Per germline, CDR1 LNHDA and CDR2 SQIVND (reference sequence). In DNA form, the CDR3 reads TGTGCCAGTAGTATCCCGGTCGGCTCGCCGCCCCAGCATTTT. Residues: CASSIPVGSPPQHF.

This sequence joins TRBV19 and TRBJ1-2; D is possibly TRBD1 (6 bases). The CDR3 is 17 amino acids. The ends were cut back, 7 bases at V and 8 bases at J, with 29 bases in the middle. The V gene's germline CDR1 is LNHDA and CDR2 SQIVND (reference sequence). The CDR3 DNA sequence: TGTGCCAGTACCCTACCCAAGGGGGACGTCGGGATTTCAGGCTACACCTTC. It specifies CASTLPKGDVGISGYTF.

The CDR3 DNA is TGTGCCAGCAGTTGGTCCGGGACAGGGGTCTATGGCTACACCTTC. As protein: CASSWSGTGVYGYTF. The chain links TRBV27 to TRBJ1-2, with 10 nucleotides matching TRBD1. Germline trimming cut 4 bases from V and 4 bases from J; bases unmatched to any gene: 6. This CDR3 has 15 residues. Germline loops: CDR1 MNHEY, CDR2 SMNVEV (reference sequence).

This clone was seen just once. The chain uses TRBV5-6 and TRBJ1-3; perhaps TRBD1 as D (5 bases). Germline V lookup: CDR1 SGHDT, CDR2 YYEEEE. V was clipped by 0 bases and J by 2 bases, with 12 bases between them. This CDR3 contains 16 residues. The CDR3 bases are TGTGCCAGCAGCTTGGAAGGGGAGGGGACTGGAAACACCATATATTTT. Amino acids: CASSLEGEGTGNTIYF. The whole variable domain, filled in from reference TRBV5-6 and TRBJ1-3, reads DAGVTQSPTHLIKTRGQQVTLRCSPKSGHDTVSWYQQALGQGPQFIFQYYEEEERQRGNFPDRFSGHQFPNYSSELNVNALLLGDSALYLCASSLEGEGTGNTIYFGEGSWLTVV.

The rearrangement joins TRBV12-3 or TRBV12-4 to TRBJ2-1, with D unclear. This CDR3 spans 12 amino acids. The V and J ends lost 8 bases and 5 bases respectively, with 10 bases between them. CDR3 sequence reads: CASGTPDNEQFF. CDR3 nucleotide sequence: TGTGCCAGCGGAACTCCCGACAATGAGCAGTTCTTC.